This T cell receptor beta chain originates from a study of blood T cell repertoires in COVID-19. Study overall: Italy, Spain and the United States were the sources of the convalescent and acute COVID-19 samples.

Clones were read by immunoSEQ multiplex PCR, and TCRdb kept only the in-frame ones, dropping some. This table holds about 350,000 clones, 88% found once. V gave up 2 bases and J gave up 6 bases, with 18 bases separating them. Germline CDR1 SGHDT, CDR2 YYEEEE. The CDR3 is made up of 15 amino acids. Allocation to cohorts depended on clinical history reported by the participants. V usage is TRBV5-6 and J usage is TRBJ2-7; D unclear. Material for sequencing was PBMCs or T cells enriched from blood (not recorded which). The sequence was collected from a woman aged 25 to 39 who had been exposed to COVID-19. This chain's CDR3 is CASSFSEPLLGEQYF. CDR3 sequence (DNA): TGTGCCAGCAGCTTCAGCGAACCCCTTCTCGGCGAGCAGTACTTC. Full variable domain (rest looked up from reference TRBV5-6 and TRBJ2-7): DAGVTQSPTHLIKTRGQQVTLRCSPKSGHDTVSWYQQALGQGPQFIFQYYEEEERQRGNFPDRFSGHQFPNYSSELNVNALLLGDSALYLCASSFSEPLLGEQYFGPGTRLTVT.